Presented here are 30 T cell receptor beta chains from one specimen sequenced in a study of T-cell reconstitution after alpha-beta-depleted transplantation in children. A library of TCRbeta sequences, prepared with unique molecular identifiers, was generated. MiXCR was run by TCRdb on the PCR reads, yielding one entry per CDR3 protein. The sample lists hundreds of thousands of distinct CDR3 sequences; over 10% were seen once. Sequenced material: PBMCs, mostly from graft donor cells, taken 360 days after TCRalphabeta/CD19-depleted stem cell transplant. The receptors originated from a male patient between 10 and 17 years old who had a stem cell transplant for acute myeloid leukemia, so the T cells may come from the graft donor.

This chain links TRBV6-5 with TRBJ1-2; 11 nucleotides align to TRBD1. Germline V gene lookup returns CDR1 MNHEY and CDR2 SVGAGI. This CDR3 is 15 amino acids long. V lost 5 bases and J lost 6; bases outside the gene matches: 8. Written as DNA, the CDR3 is TGTGCCAGCAGTCGGACAGGGGGCGACGTGGATGGCTACACCTTC. It translates to CASSRTGGDVDGYTF.

The J gene is TRBJ2-7, the V gene TRBV15, with D tentatively TRBD2 (5 bases). This CDR3 region has 15 residues. The germline CDR1 and CDR2 sequences are LNHNV and YYDKDF (reference sequence). Trimming stripped 0 bases from V and 5 bases from J, with 14 bases between. CDR3 sequence reads: CATSRDHEGRNEQYF. CDR3 bases: TGTGCCACCAGCAGAGATCACGAGGGCAGGAACGAGCAGTACTTC.

The CDR3 loop reads CASSQDRVAQYF. CDR3 nucleotides: TGCGCCAGCAGCCAGGATAGGGTAGCGCAGTATTTT. V usage is TRBV4-3 and J usage is TRBJ2-3, with no clear D. CDR1 is LGHNA and CDR2 is YSLEER in the germline V gene. The CDR3 sequence is 12 residues long. V gave up 3 bases and J gave up 10 bases, with 11 bases separating them.

The V gene is TRBV18, the J gene TRBJ2-7, with 7 bases that match TRBD1. Germline V CDR1 and CDR2: KGHSH, LQKENI. The CDR3 loop spans 18 amino acids. The junction had 20 bases not matched to a gene; V was cut back by 6 bases and J by 3 bases. CDR3: CASSPMIRQGLFVYEQYF. DNA for the CDR3: TGTGCCAGCTCCCCAATGATAAGACAGGGCCTCTTTGTCTACGAGCAGTACTTC.

At least ten counts were recorded for this clonotype. The V call is TRBV11-2, the J call TRBJ2-7; 7 bases fit TRBD2. Germline-derived CDR1 and CDR2 are SGHAT and FQNNGV. The CDR3 totals 17 residues. Losses at the gene ends were 0 bases for V and 0 bases for J; bases not matched to a gene: 8. CDR3 sequence reads: CASSLDWEGVISYEQYF. Here the CDR3 DNA reads TGTGCCAGCAGCTTAGATTGGGAGGGTGTGATCTCCTACGAGCAGTACTTC.

V and J are TRBV10-3 and TRBJ2-1; D perhaps matches TRBD2 (5 bases). Trimming removed 3 bases at V and 0 bases at J, with 15 bases between. The CDR3 loop spans 17 amino acids. Germline V gene sequence: CDR1 ENHRY, CDR2 SYGVKD. CDR3 bases: TGTGCCATCAGTGATCATGAGGGTTTCTACTCCTACAATGAGCAGTTCTTC. Its protein is CAISDHEGFYSYNEQFF.

This clonotype was found a few times. V is TRBV27 and J is TRBJ2-7; D remains ambiguous. Trimming cost V 1 base and J 3 bases, with 13 bases left between them. The CDR3 runs to 15 residues. Germline loops: CDR1 MNHEY, CDR2 SMNVEV (reference sequence). The CDR3 nucleotides read TGTGCCAGCAGTTTATGGTTAGCTGGGCACTACGAGCAGTACTTC. Protein: CASSLWLAGHYEQYF.

This chain uses TRBV30 with TRBJ2-1; D is uncertain. Trimming took 4 bases from V and 5 from J, leaving 18 bases between them. The CDR3 totals 15 residues. Germline V gene sequence: CDR1 GTSNPN, CDR2 SVGIG (reference sequence). The CDR3 DNA reads as TGTGCCTGGATTGTAGGGATAGCTCGGAACAATGAGCAGTTCTTC. Residues: CAWIVGIARNNEQFF.

The rearrangement links TRBV7-2 to TRBJ2-5; 7 nucleotides line up with TRBD1. The germline V gene has CDR1 SGHTA and CDR2 FQGNSA. J was trimmed by 3 bases and V by 5 bases; bases with no gene match: 9. This CDR3 is built from 15 residues. Here the CDR3 reads CASSPRPGTEETQYF. DNA of the CDR3: TGTGCCAGCAGCCCCAGACCCGGGACAGAAGAGACCCAGTACTTC.

The sample holds many counts of this clonotype. The V and J genes are TRBV7-9 and TRBJ2-7, with a tentative D call TRBD2 (5 bases). Trimming took 4 bases from V and 0 from J, leaving 13 bases between them. This CDR3 has 15 amino acids. Germline V gene sequence: CDR1 SEHNR, CDR2 FQNEAQ (reference sequence). CDR3 DNA: TGTGCCAGCAGCTCCGCCTCGGGATACTCCTACGAGCAGTACTTC. Translated, it gives CASSSASGYSYEQYF.

The chain joins TRBV12-3 or TRBV12-4 to TRBJ1-5; 11 positions match TRBD1. CDR3 length: 16 residues. After removal of 8 bases from V and 6 bases from J, the junction contained 12 bases not matched to a gene. CDR3 DNA: TGTGCCAGCCAGCTTCGGACAGGGGGCTTAGGTCAGCCCCAGCATTTT. Its protein is CASQLRTGGLGQPQHF.

This clonotype was seen a handful of times. CDR3 DNA: TGCAGTGCTTCTCCCGCCCCACTAGCGGAGGAAGAGACCCAGTACTTC. Translated, it gives CSASPAPLAEEETQYF. The rearrangement links TRBV20-1 to TRBJ2-5; 8 bases align to TRBD2. CDR3 length: 16 amino acids. Germline CDR1 DFQATT, CDR2 SNEGSKA (reference sequence). V was pared by 5 bases and J by 3 bases, with 14 bases of the junction left unmatched.

This clonotype was picked up many times. The chain is built from TRBV20-1 and TRBJ2-3, with 9 bases fitting TRBD2. After removal of 5 bases from V and 2 bases from J, the junction contained 5 bases not matched to a gene. There are 14 residues in the CDR3. CDR1 is DFQATT and CDR2 is SNEGSKA in the germline V gene (reference sequence). The DNA for the CDR3 is TGCAGTGCTCGGGGACTAGCCCTCACAGATACGCAGTATTTT. It encodes CSARGLALTDTQYF.

This clonotype was observed many times. V is TRBV28 and J is TRBJ2-5; 11 bases agree with TRBD1. The CDR3 runs 15 residues. Germline V gene data show CDR1 as MDHEN and CDR2 as SYDVKM. The ends lost 5 bases at V and 3 bases at J; junction bases unmatched: 5. The DNA for the CDR3 is TGTGCCAGCAGTCAACGGGACAGGGGGAAAGAGACCCAGTACTTC. Its translation: CASSQRDRGKETQYF.

This chain joins TRBV27 and TRBJ2-1, with 8 bases identical to TRBD1. Germline assignment: CDR1 MNHEY and CDR2 SMNVEV (reference sequence). V lost 7 bases, J lost 3 bases, and 8 bases stayed unmatched. The CDR3 has 15 amino acids. The CDR3 region is CASNTGTGGYNEQFF. As DNA, the CDR3 is TGTGCCAGCAATACCGGGACAGGAGGCTACAATGAGCAGTTCTTC.

The CDR3 spells CASSSLGTTYNEQFF. The CDR3, as DNA: TGTGCCAGCAGCTCCCTCGGGACTACCTACAATGAGCAGTTCTTC. The chain recombines TRBV7-8 with TRBJ2-1, with 7 nucleotides matching TRBD2. The V gene's germline CDR1 is SGHVS and CDR2 FQNEAQ. V lost 4 bases to trimming and J lost 2 bases; unmatched junction nucleotides: 5. This CDR3 region has 15 residues.

This clonotype was seen many times. The rearrangement uses TRBV24-1 and TRBJ2-5; D may be TRBD1 (5 bases). Germline loops: CDR1 KGHDR, CDR2 SFDVKD. V lost 6 bases and J lost 1, with 14 bases in between. The CDR3 is 15 residues long. The CDR3 here is CATSRSDSFQETQYF. The DNA for the CDR3 is TGTGCCACCAGTCGGTCCGACAGCTTCCAAGAGACCCAGTACTTC.

This clonotype was seen a few times. The CDR3: CASKITAGLAGGGHEQFF. The CDR3 DNA is TGTGCCAGCAAAATCACAGCCGGTTTAGCGGGAGGCGGGCATGAGCAGTTCTTC. This chain joins TRBV28 and TRBJ2-1; 10 bases match TRBD2. Germline assignment: CDR1 MDHEN and CDR2 SYDVKM. The trim removed 7 bases at V and 8 bases at J, leaving 20 bases unmatched. The CDR3 spans 18 residues.

This clonotype was counted only a few times. This chain links TRBV3-1 with TRBJ2-1, with 8 bases identical to TRBD2. Germline lookup yields CDR1 LGHDT and CDR2 YNNKEL (reference sequence). V lost 3 bases and J lost 6; bases outside the gene matches: 7. This CDR3 comprises 15 residues. The CDR3 bases are TGTGCCAGCAGCCAGACTAGCGCCTCGGGCAATGAGCAGTTCTTC. It is translated as CASSQTSASGNEQFF.

This clonotype showed up just a few times. CDR3 nucleotides: TGCAGCGTTGAAGATACCAAGGGGTTCTATGAGCAGTTCTTC. Protein sequence: CSVEDTKGFYEQFF. This sequence joins TRBV29-1 and TRBJ2-1, with TRBD1 as a possible D gene (5 bases). Germline CDR1 reads SQVTM; CDR2 reads ANQGSEA. The CDR3 contains 14 residues. Trimming took 0 bases from V and 8 from J, leaving 14 bases between them.

This clonotype was found a few times. The rearrangement uses TRBV20-1 and TRBJ2-1, with 8 positions matching TRBD2. The germline V gene has CDR1 DFQATT and CDR2 SNEGSKA (reference sequence). This CDR3 is 17 amino acids long. V was clipped by 0 bases and J by 4 bases; unmatched bases: 11. In nucleotides, the CDR3 is TGCAGTGCTAGAGATCACCCGTGGCGGGAGGCTTACAATGAGCAGTTCTTC. Its translation is CSARDHPWREAYNEQFF.

There are many counts of this clonotype. The V and J genes are TRBV28 and TRBJ2-3; D tentatively reads TRBD1 or TRBD2 (6 bases each). Between the trimmed V and J ends, which lost 6 bases and 14 bases, there was a span of 27 bases. This CDR3 is 15 amino acids long. From germline, CDR1 is MDHEN and CDR2 SYDVKM. As DNA, the CDR3 is TGTGCCAGCAGCTTCCGGGACATAGCGGTTCAGTGGCGGTATTTT. Translated: CASSFRDIAVQWRYF. Filled out from reference TRBV28 and TRBJ2-3, the complete variable domain reads DVKVTQSSRYLVKRTGEKVFLECVQDMDHENMFWYRQDPGLGLRLIYFSYDVKMKEKGDIPEGYSVSREKKERFSLILESASTNQTSMYLCASSFRDIAVQWRYFGPGTRLTVL.

This clonotype was counted ten times or more. The chain is built from TRBV12-3 or TRBV12-4 and TRBJ1-2; no clear D gene. This CDR3 has 13 residues. V was pared by 2 bases and J by 2 bases, with 6 bases between. The CDR3 region is CASSLRRNYGYTF. In nucleotides, the CDR3 is TGTGCCAGCAGTTTACGAAGAAACTATGGCTACACCTTC.

This clonotype was recorded at least ten times. The chain has TRBV6-2 or TRBV6-3 and TRBJ1-5; D is undetermined. The CDR3 runs 18 residues. The ends were cut back, 2 bases at V and 7 bases at J, with 24 bases in the middle. Looked up from germline, CDR1 is MNHEY and CDR2 is SVGEGT. DNA of the CDR3: TGTGCCAGCAGTTACATCGCGTTGGTCCCCTACGTGGAGCAGCCCCAGCATTTT. Translation gives CASSYIALVPYVEQPQHF.

The sample holds a few counts of this clonotype. The chain recombines TRBV7-6 with TRBJ2-7; D gene unclear. Germline lookup yields CDR1 SGHVS and CDR2 FNYEAQ. This CDR3 region has 14 residues. The V end lost 1 base, the J end lost 3 bases, and 10 bases lay between the germline ends. The CDR3 reads CASSLVVGNYEQYF. CDR3 bases: TGTGCCAGCAGCTTAGTAGTTGGAAACTACGAGCAGTACTTC.

This chain connects TRBV20-1 to TRBJ2-1; the D is unclear. Germline loops: CDR1 DFQATT, CDR2 SNEGSKA (reference sequence). Deletions cut 5 bases from V and 8 bases from J, with 16 bases between. The CDR3 length is 13 residues. The CDR3 loop is CSAASGWADEQFF. The DNA of the CDR3 is TGCAGTGCTGCCTCAGGATGGGCAGATGAGCAGTTCTTC.

This clonotype came up a few times. The J gene is TRBJ2-3, the V gene TRBV20-1; TRBD2 is a possible D gene (5 bases). Germline CDR1 reads DFQATT; CDR2 reads SNEGSKA (reference sequence). The germline V and J ends were trimmed by 6 bases and 0 bases, with 16 bases remaining between them. The length of the CDR3 is 15 residues. The CDR3 bases are TGCAGTGCGGAAGCGGAGTCCCCTAGCACAGATACGCAGTATTTT. This encodes CSAEAESPSTDTQYF.

V is TRBV7-2 and J is TRBJ1-5, with D perhaps matching TRBD1 (5 bases). Germline V gene lookup returns CDR1 SGHTA and CDR2 FQGNSA. Trimming took off 0 bases at V and 7 bases at J, with 16 bases between the two ends. The CDR3 runs to 16 residues. CDR3 DNA: TGTGCCAGCAGCTTAGCTGGGGCAACGATCGGGCAGCCCCAGCATTTT. Translated, it gives CASSLAGATIGQPQHF.

This chain uses TRBV20-1 with TRBJ2-3; no firm D call. The V and J ends lost 6 bases and 2 bases respectively, with 6 bases between them. The CDR3 sequence is 11 residues long. CDR1 DFQATT and CDR2 SNEGSKA come from the germline V gene (reference sequence). The CDR3 nucleotides read TGCAGTGCCTATATCACAGATACGCAGTATTTT. Its protein product is CSAYITDTQYF.

The gene calls are TRBV24-1 and TRBJ2-1; 15 bases are a match to TRBD2. The V and J ends lost 2 bases and 3 bases, in that order; junction bases with no gene match: 10. CDR1 KGHDR and CDR2 SFDVKD come from the germline V gene. This CDR3 is 20 amino acids long. CDR3 in amino acids: CATSDYGQGLAGGIYNEQFF. The CDR3 DNA is TGTGCCACCAGTGATTACGGACAGGGACTAGCGGGAGGTATCTACAATGAGCAGTTCTTC.